A selection of T cell receptor beta chains follows, all from one sample in a study of blood T cell repertoires in COVID-19. Produced via immunoSEQ multiplex PCR; TCRdb's table is partial and in-frame only. The sample shows 250,000 or so clones, approximately 82% of them seen only once. Sample: peripheral blood. These receptors all stem from a woman older than 75 with acute or convalescent COVID-19. CDR3s include the opening cysteine and the closing phenylalanine or tryptophan. The D gene is left open where the match is weak. Only some rows state a clone size, as once, few, many or a class for expanded clones.

clone_size j_call v_call d_call cdr3_aa cdr3_nt
few TRBJ1-1 TRBV6-5 TRBD1 CASRPTLDRGEAFF TGTGCCAGCAGACCTACCCTAGACAGGGGAGAAGCTTTCTTT
few TRBJ1-5 TRBV3-1/TRBV3-2 TRBD1 CASSQEPDRGQPGYSNQPQHF TGTGCCAGCAGCCAAGAACCCGACAGGGGTCAACCAGGGTATAGCAATCAGCCCCAGCATTTT
NA TRBJ2-1 TRBV9 NA CASSYTSSPPGNEQFF TGTGCCAGCAGTTATACCAGTAGCCCTCCGGGGAATGAGCAGTTCTTC
NA TRBJ1-1 TRBV28 NA CASSSDNAAFF TGTGCCAGCAGTTCCGACAACGCAGCTTTCTTT
NA TRBJ2-1 TRBV5-1 TRBD2 CASSRGTSGRSYNEQFF TGCGCCAGCAGCCGCGGGACTAGCGGCCGCTCCTACAATGAGCAGTTCTTC
NA TRBJ1-5 TRBV27 TRBD1 CASSGGQGAGYSNQPQHF TGTGCCAGCAGTGGGGGACAGGGGGCGGGTTATAGCAATCAGCCCCAGCATTTT
NA TRBJ1-6 TRBV28 NA CASSFYRQMDSPLHF TGTGCCAGCAGTTTTTATAGACAGATGGATTCACCCCTCCACTTT
few TRBJ2-6 TRBV19 NA CASFGGTYSGANVLTF TGTGCCAGTTTTGGGGGCACATACTCTGGGGCCAACGTCCTGACTTTC
NA TRBJ2-7 TRBV7-9 NA CASSFAAGGEQYF TGTGCCAGCAGCTTCGCGGCTGGGGGGGAGCAGTACTTC
NA TRBJ1-1 TRBV28 TRBD1 CASSPGGNTEAFF TGTGCCAGCAGCCCAGGGGGAAACACTGAAGCTTTCTTT
NA TRBJ1-1 TRBV9 NA CASSVGPQDTEAFF TGTGCCAGCAGCGTAGGTCCGCAGGACACTGAAGCTTTCTTT
few TRBJ1-2 TRBV6-5 TRBD1 CAIGLPGQGWYGYTF TGTGCCATTGGACTTCCGGGACAGGGTTGGTATGGCTACACCTTC
NA TRBJ2-2 TRBV19 TRBD1 CASSQRGPNTGELFF TGTGCCAGTAGTCAAAGGGGGCCGAACACCGGGGAGCTGTTTTTT
NA TRBJ1-4 TRBV2 NA CASSEARGINEKLFF TGTGCCAGCAGTGAAGCGCGCGGGATAAATGAAAAACTGTTTTTT
NA TRBJ2-7 TRBV6-2/TRBV6-3 TRBD2 CASSLMTSGGRSSYEQYF TGTGCCAGCAGTTTGATGACTAGCGGGGGCCGCAGCTCCTACGAGCAGTACTTC
once TRBJ1-1 TRBV27 NA CASSFSSGWREAFF TGTGCCAGCAGTTTTTCCTCGGGGTGGAGAGAAGCTTTCTTT
NA TRBJ1-5 TRBV27 NA CASSLSGTYSNQPQHF TGTGCCAGCAGTTTGAGCGGTACTTATAGCAATCAGCCCCAGCATTTT
NA TRBJ2-7 TRBV7-2 NA CASSLNRVSYEQYF TGTGCCAGCAGCTTAAATCGAGTCTCCTACGAGCAGTACTTC
NA TRBJ2-7 TRBV18 NA CASSPALGEQYF TGTGCCAGCTCACCTGCTCTCGGGGAGCAGTACTTC
NA TRBJ2-5 TRBV11-3 NA CASSFGGDQSTQYF TGTGCCAGCAGCTTTGGAGGTGACCAGTCTACCCAGTACTTC
once TRBJ1-1 TRBV2 NA CASSARGPEAFF TGTGCCAGCAGTGCCAGGGGCCCTGAAGCTTTCTTT
NA TRBJ2-5 TRBV20-1 NA CSASNPGSGMETQYF TGCAGTGCTAGTAATCCCGGGAGCGGAATGGAGACCCAGTACTTC
NA TRBJ2-2 TRBV5-5 NA CASSLARLAGELFF TGTGCCAGCAGCTTGGCCAGACTGGCCGGGGAGCTGTTTTTT
few TRBJ1-5 TRBV30 NA CAWSVPGVRDQPQHF TGTGCCTGGAGTGTACCGGGGGTGCGAGATCAGCCCCAGCATTTT
NA TRBJ2-7 TRBV7-9 TRBD2 CASSLQLAGVNEQYF TGTGCCAGCAGCCTACAACTAGCGGGAGTTAACGAGCAGTACTTC
NA TRBJ1-2 TRBV6-1 TRBD1 CASSDLAGQGAGGYTF TGTGCCAGCAGTGATCTGGCCGGACAGGGGGCAGGAGGCTACACCTTC